This T cell receptor (beta chain) appears in the sequencing data of a study of CD8+CD57+ T cells in acquired aplastic anemia. As for the study in general: When averaged, DNA from sorted CD4+ and CD8+ cells came to approximately 3 ug.

The study's findings and limits: Patients and controls had in common approximately 28 CD8+ CDR3 sequences.

All sequencing subjects had displayed CD8+CD57+ cell expansion on flow cytometry. The diagnosis in all patients was severe acquired aplastic anemia. On this clonotype: No antigen is known for it.

The study profiled TCR beta VDJ and CDR3 using genomic DNA as template. MiXCR, run by TCRdb on the reads, gives a single entry per CDR3 protein. Of hundreds of thousands of distinct CDR3 sequences listed, 47% are singletons. Trimming left V 0 bases short and J 8 bases short, with 15 bases between. The CDR3 contains 16 residues. CDR1 is SGHRS and CDR2 is YFSETQ in the germline V gene. The origin of this receptor is a human donor with aplastic anemia. The sample was sorted CD4+, CD8+, or CD8+CD57+ T cells (not recorded which) from PBMCs. The rearrangement links TRBV5-1 to TRBJ1-6; D remains unclear. The CDR3 sequence: CASSLVRREGYSPLHF. CDR3 bases: TGCGCCAGCAGCTTGGTGCGGAGGGAGGGCTATTCACCCCTCCACTTT.